This T cell receptor (beta chain) was documented in a study of PD-1 blockade in mismatch repair-deficient tumors. Findings and limits, study-wide: Tumor-resident clones, often undetectable pretreatment in blood, expanded then contracted after pembrolizumab.

Germline assignment: CDR1 SSHAT and CDR2 FNYEAQ (reference sequence). The CDR3 has 16 amino acids. TCR sequencing covered a few patients who responded to pembrolizumab. Measured with immunoSEQ multiplex PCR; TCRdb has only the in-frame clones, and not every one. The sample has about 79,000 clones, 65% to 85% seen once. Concerning this clone: Its antigen remains unidentified. One end of the junction does not line up with germline, which may come from a read error.

The specimen comprised peripheral blood, sampled 44 weeks after starting pembrolizumab. This chain joins TRBV7-7 and TRBJ2-1; perhaps TRBD1 as D (5 bases). The receptor was isolated from an adult with mismatch repair-deficient cancer. CDR3 protein: CASSPRGAASYNEQFF. The CDR3 DNA reads as TGTGCTAGCAGCCCTAGGGGCGCTGCCTCCTACAATGAGCAGTTCTTC.